This TCR beta chain was found in a study of T cells expressing NK-cell markers. Study-level points and caveats: Dominant NKG2C+ clonotypes in roughly 6 donors made up 1.0-7.0% of CD8+ T cells. Among four donors, these clonotypes also ranked first in the CD3+CD56-NKG2C+ fraction. Expanded NKG2C+ T cell clones had unclear HCMV specificity.

Generation of TCR beta cDNA was performed by 5'RACE template switching incorporating UMIs. TCRdb reanalyzed the 5' RACE reads and collapses them to one entry per CDR3 protein, without DNA. In total, the table holds 400,000 to 500,000 distinct CDR3 sequences. The length of the CDR3 is 17 residues. Notes on this clonotype: Antigen unknown.

This clonotype originated in a woman between 18 and 70 years old in good health. The J gene is TRBJ2-5, the V gene TRBV21-1; as DNA is missing, the TRBD1 call by TCRdb cannot be tested. TRBV21-1 is designated a pseudogene. The sequenced sample was blood T cells: a sorted CD56 or NKG2C T cell subset, CD4+ or CD8+ T cells, or bulk PBMC T cells (not recorded which). The CDR3 protein is CASSKEGDRDEGETQYF.